Listed here are 22 T cell receptor beta chains from one sample, sequenced in a study of blood T cell repertoires in COVID-19. This table comes from immunoSEQ multiplex PCR, and its TCRdb copy is limited to in-frame clones, with some not included. Here the sample spans about 430,000 clones, roughly 88% being singletons. Sequencing input: PBMCs or T cells enriched from blood (not recorded which). These receptors were collected from a woman younger than 35 who had been exposed to COVID-19.

The chain uses TRBV5-4 and TRBJ2-7; D remains unclear. V shed 0 bases and J shed 2 bases, with 6 bases lying between them. Germline V gives CDR1 SGHNT, CDR2 YYREEE (reference sequence). The CDR3 contains 13 residues. For the CDR3, the DNA is TGTGCCAGCAGCTTGGACAGCCCCTACGAGCAGTACTTC. This translates into CASSLDSPYEQYF. Together with reference TRBV5-4 and TRBJ2-7, the CDR3 gives the full variable domain: ETGVTQSPTHLIKTRGQQVTLRCSSQSGHNTVSWYQQALGQGPQFIFQYYREEENGRGNFPPRFSGLQFPNYSSELNVNALELDDSALYLCASSLDSPYEQYFGPGTRLTVT.

The rearrangement links TRBV3-1 (or the pseudogene TRBV3-2) to TRBJ2-1, with 11 positions matching TRBD2. The length of the CDR3 is 17 residues. The V segment lost 1 base and the J segment 7 bases; nucleotides outside the gene matches: 9. Germline CDR1 LGHDT, CDR2 YNNKEL (reference sequence). CDR3 nucleotides: TGTGCCAGCAGCCAAGTAATCGGGACTAGCGGACAAAATGAGCAGTTCTTC. Translation: CASSQVIGTSGQNEQFF.

The gene calls are TRBV13 and TRBJ2-1; D unresolved. The CDR3 consists of 12 residues. CDR1 is PRHDT and CDR2 is FYEKMQ in the germline V gene (reference sequence). Trimming took off 1 base at V and 8 bases at J, with 6 bases between the two ends. CDR3 loop: CASSLARDEQFF. DNA of the CDR3: TGTGCCAGCAGCTTAGCACGAGATGAGCAGTTCTTC. Full variable domain (remainder filled in from reference TRBV13 and TRBJ2-1): AAGVIQSPRHLIKEKRETATLKCYPIPRHDTVYWYQQGPGQDPQFLISFYEKMQSDKGSIPDRFSAQQFSDYHSELNMSSLELGDSALYFCASSLARDEQFFGPGTRLTVL.

This clone has just one count. V usage is TRBV5-1 and J usage is TRBJ2-1; 10 bases are a match to TRBD2. The CDR3 extends over 14 amino acids. V lost 3 bases and J lost 6; bases outside the gene matches: 3. Germline lookup yields CDR1 SGHRS and CDR2 YFSETQ. Written as DNA, the CDR3 is TGCGCCAGCAGCTCAAGCGGGGGGGCCAATGAGCAGTTCTTC. Its translation is CASSSSGGANEQFF.

This clone was seen once. This chain connects TRBV6-5 to TRBJ2-7; D is undetermined. V lost 9 bases and J lost 2, with 8 bases in between. CDR1 is MNHEY and CDR2 is SVGAGI in the germline V gene. The CDR3 consists of 11 residues. The CDR3 bases are TGTGCCAGTAGACTGGCCTACGAGCAGTACTTC. As protein: CASRLAYEQYF.

For the CDR3, the DNA is TGTGCCAGCTCACGGGACACTTTGAACACTGAAGCTTTCTTT. As protein: CASSRDTLNTEAFF. The chain has TRBV18 and TRBJ1-1; a weak D match, TRBD1 (6 bases). The CDR3 runs 14 residues. V shed 4 bases and J shed 0 bases, with 9 bases lying between them. Germline CDR1 is KGHSH and CDR2 is LQKENI.

This clone was detected only a few times. The rearrangement joins TRBV28 to TRBJ2-7; 10 nucleotides line up with TRBD2. This CDR3 contains 15 residues. Germline lookup yields CDR1 MDHEN and CDR2 SYDVKM. V was clipped by 2 bases and J by 2 bases; unmatched bases: 3. CDR3 nucleotides: TGTGCCAGCAGTTTACCCGGGACTAGCGCCTACGAGCAGTACTTC. It is translated as CASSLPGTSAYEQYF.

The V call is TRBV11-2, the J call TRBJ2-5, with 7 bases that match TRBD1. With 1 base clipped from V and 4 bases from J, the junction kept 9 bases outside the gene matches. Per germline, CDR1 SGHAT and CDR2 FQNNGV. The CDR3 contains 16 residues. CDR3 protein: CASSLARQGRGETQYF. CDR3 DNA sequence: TGTGCCAGCAGCTTAGCTCGACAGGGTAGAGGAGAGACCCAGTACTTC.

The rearrangement uses TRBV6-4 and TRBJ1-5; TRBD1 agrees at 7 bases. Losses at the gene ends were 5 bases for V and 6 bases for J; bases not matched to a gene: 7. This CDR3 has 14 amino acids. Germline assignment: CDR1 MRHNA and CDR2 SNTAGT. CDR3 DNA: TGTGCCAGCAGTCCCCAGGGGGAAGGTCAGCCCCAGCATTTT. It translates to CASSPQGEGQPQHF.

V is TRBV28 and J is TRBJ1-1, with TRBD1 as a possible D gene (5 bases). Germline CDR1 MDHEN, CDR2 SYDVKM. The V end lost 8 bases, the J end lost 8 bases, and 15 bases lay between the germline ends. The CDR3 is made up of 12 amino acids. The CDR3 DNA is TGTGCCAGCTACGGCGGGGGGTCAGAAGCTTTCTTT. This sequence encodes CASYGGGSEAFF.

Note on this clone: Other DNA sequences in the same sample also yield this CDR3. The chain has TRBV12-3 or TRBV12-4 and TRBJ2-5; no definite D call. This CDR3 has 11 residues. V was pared by 4 bases and J by 2 bases, with 2 bases between. Here the CDR3 DNA reads TGTGCCAGCAGTTCTCAAGAGACCCAGTACTTC. Its translation is CASSSQETQYF.

The chain has TRBV5-1 and TRBJ1-1; D remains unclear. The CDR3 runs to 15 residues. Germline values: CDR1 SGHRS, CDR2 YFSETQ. The V end lost 4 bases, the J end lost 0 bases, and 13 bases lay between the germline ends. The CDR3 DNA reads as TGCGCCAGCAGCGCGAAGAGAGGTATGAACACTGAAGCTTTCTTT. Its protein is CASSAKRGMNTEAFF.

Details on this clone: The same CDR3 can be traced to other DNA sequences in this sample. The J gene is TRBJ1-2, the V gene TRBV28, with 8 bases aligning to TRBD1. The CDR3 loop spans 13 amino acids. The junction had 1 base not matched to a gene; V was cut back by 5 bases and J by 2 bases. Germline loops: CDR1 MDHEN, CDR2 SYDVKM. CDR3 nucleotide sequence: TGTGCCAGCAGTCGACAGGGGAACTATGGCTACACCTTC. Protein sequence: CASSRQGNYGYTF.

The chain uses TRBV4-3 and TRBJ1-2; possible D gene TRBD1, 6 bases. CDR1 and CDR2 (germline): LGHNA, YSLEER. V gave up 3 bases and J gave up 8 bases, with 22 bases separating them. CDR3 length: 16 amino acids. CDR3 in amino acids: CASSQGFGGAIEGYTF. The CDR3 nucleotides are TGCGCCAGCAGCCAGGGATTTGGGGGGGCAATTGAGGGCTACACCTTC.

The chain employs TRBV19 and TRBJ2-7; TRBD1 matches at 10 bases. In germline, CDR1 is LNHDA, CDR2 SQIVND (reference sequence). After removal of 7 bases from V and 7 bases from J, the junction contained 7 bases not matched to a gene. This CDR3 is 13 amino acids long. The CDR3 DNA reads as TGTGCCAGTAATAAGGGACAGGGGAGGGAGCAGTACTTC. Translating it yields CASNKGQGREQYF.

The chain has TRBV24-1 and TRBJ2-5, with 7 bases identical to TRBD1. V lost 4 bases and J lost 2; bases outside the gene matches: 6. CDR1 KGHDR and CDR2 SFDVKD come from the germline V gene. CDR3 length: 15 amino acids. CDR3 nucleotides: TGTGCCACCAGTGACTGGGGGACAGCACAAGAGACCCAGTACTTC. Protein: CATSDWGTAQETQYF.

The genes are TRBV29-1 and TRBJ1-1; D is undetermined. The germline CDR1 and CDR2 sequences are SQVTM and ANQGSEA. CDR3 length: 14 residues. With 7 bases removed from V and 7 bases from J, the gap between germline ends came to 22 bases. Written as DNA, the CDR3 is TGCAGCGCCCTGACCCTAGGAAGACTTGGTGAAGCTTTCTTT. It encodes CSALTLGRLGEAFF.

This clone was observed a single time. V is TRBV5-4 and J is TRBJ1-2; TRBD1 might be the D (5 bases). Trimming cost V 5 bases and J 8 bases, with 16 bases left between them. CDR3 length: 13 residues. Per germline, CDR1 SGHNT and CDR2 YYREEE (reference sequence). As DNA, the CDR3 is TGTGCCAGCAGGATGTGGGGTTCAGGGGGCTACACCTTC. Its translation: CASRMWGSGGYTF.

The gene calls are TRBV25-1 and TRBJ2-7; D is ambiguous. Trimming took off 5 bases at V and 0 bases at J, with 8 bases between the two ends. Germline values: CDR1 MGHDK, CDR2 SYGVNS. The CDR3 has 13 amino acids. The CDR3 region has the DNA TGTGCCAGCAGTATACAGAGCTCCTACGAGCAGTACTTC. As protein: CASSIQSSYEQYF.

This clone was found once. J is TRBJ1-6 and V is TRBV4-1; D call uncertain. The CDR3 is made up of 18 amino acids. Germline lookup yields CDR1 MGHRA and CDR2 YSYEKL. V lost 0 bases, J lost 0 bases, and 12 bases lay in between. The CDR3 bases are TGCGCCAGCAGCCAAGATCCCGATTGGCTCTCCTATAATTCACCCCTCCACTTT. This translates into CASSQDPDWLSYNSPLHF.

This clone has just a few counts. This chain uses TRBV9 with TRBJ1-3, with 9 bases aligning to TRBD1. The CDR3 extends over 14 amino acids. V gave up 3 bases and J gave up 2 bases; unmatched junction bases: 0. CDR1 and CDR2 from the germline V gene are SGDLS and YYNGEE. The CDR3 sequence is CASSGQGAGNTIYF. The CDR3 bases are TGTGCCAGCAGCGGACAGGGGGCTGGAAACACCATATATTTT.

V and J are TRBV5-6 and TRBJ1-1; 9 bases fit TRBD1. V shed 4 bases, J shed 1 base, and the junction held 8 bases outside the gene matches. The CDR3 runs 16 residues. CDR1 and CDR2 (germline): SGHDT, YYEEEE. The CDR3 DNA follows: TGTGCCAGCAGCCGAGCCGACAGGGGGGAGAACACTGAAGCTTTCTTT. Translating gives CASSRADRGENTEAFF.